This T cell receptor beta chain was recovered during a study of CD8+ T cells in alopecia areata (dated by TCRdb to the late 2010s). For the wider study: The treated patients took part in an open-label pilot trial in which moderate-to-severe alopecia areata was treated with oral tofacitinib at 5 to 10 mg twice daily. Tofacitinib was administered for 6 to 18 months, and 6 months of follow-up off drug were then conducted to assess delayed response and recurrence. High-throughput TCRbeta sequencing was used to examine T cell clonal expansion in alopecia areata in both the C3H/HeJ mouse model and human patients. In humans, TCRbeta sequencing was performed on scalp tissue and on sorted CD4+ and CD8+ peripheral blood T cells from healthy controls and from patients with patchy or totalis/universalis alopecia areata. Biopsies were taken from tofacitinib-treated patients at baseline and at 4 and 24 weeks of treatment, and a later scalp biopsy was taken in several of the tofacitinib-treated patients. Clonality in the scalp was compared among normal scalp (n=4), patchy alopecia areata scalp (n=8), and alopecia totalis/universalis scalp (n=8). RNA was extracted with the PAXgene miRNA kit for fixed scalp, the miRNeasy kit for PBMCs, and the RNeasy kit for mouse skin. Amplification of TCRbeta CDR3 regions was done by immunoSEQ multiplex PCR using 35 Vbeta forward primers and 13 Jbeta reverse primers.

Libraries were built with the immunoSEQ multiplex PCR assay. RNA was extracted from all samples and reverse transcribed into cDNA as template for TCR sequencing. First-strand cDNA was synthesized with SuperScript III using a 2:1 mix of oligo-dT and random hexamers. A synthetic immune receptor repertoire was used to gauge amplification bias, and whatever bias remained was removed computationally. From the authors' description of their analysis: After raw reads were preprocessed to remove errors, the CDR3 was defined following IMGT conventions as running from the conserved cysteine to phenylalanine. Clonality was computed by normalizing Shannon entropy by log2 of the number of productive unique TCRs and subtracting the result from 1. Whether each scalp clone was CD4 or CD8 was inferred by checking scalp TCRbeta sequences against the CD4 and CD8 repertoires from sorted blood. Not all clones reach the TCRdb copy of this immuneACCESS table, which keeps in-frame sequences only. Checked studies attribute under half of the gap to unresolved V genes and leave the rest unexplained. The V and J calls and clone size were taken over from that table, and D and trimming were inferred from the DNA. For this sample the table gives 150,000 to 200,000 clones, of which approximately 56% were detected only once. The ten largest account for about 15% of the sample.

What this sample's time point label stands for: baseline before oral tofacitinib. From alopecia areata patients, peripheral blood was collected along with lesional scalp punch biopsies. PBMCs were separated by density centrifugation and stained for CD3, CD4 and CD8, after which CD4+ and CD8+ T cells were sorted on a FACSAria. Overall study results and their limits: Scalp TCR repertoire analysis is complicated because resident alphabeta T cells in normal human skin are also sequenced, whereas mouse skin is dominated by gammadelta T cells. Shared TCR sequences between patients were less evident than in mice, which may be partly attributable to HLA diversity in the patient population. Lesional scalp, especially in alopecia totalis/universalis, showed higher clonality and more expanded CD8+ clones than normal scalp, suggesting antigenic drive.

A remark on this clone: This clone's antigen is unknown. No base quality values were provided; no much bigger clone lies one nucleotide off.

This receptor was taken from a human donor with alopecia areata. Sequences were derived from CD4+ T cells sorted from blood, sampled at week 0.

In nucleotides, the sequence is TGTGCCAGCAGTTTAATACAGGGGAACACTGAAGCTTTCTTT. This sequence encodes CASSLIQGNTEAFF. Recombination linked TRBV28 to TRBJ1-1, with TRBD1 tentatively as D gene (6 bases match). CDR1 and CDR2 are drawn from the germline V gene: MDHEN, SYDVKM. Relative to germline, V is 2 bases shorter and J is 1 base shorter, with 8 bases between their ends. Counted from cysteine to phenylalanine, this CDR3 has 14 amino acids. Only CDR3 DNA remains: 42 bases, in frame from the first base.